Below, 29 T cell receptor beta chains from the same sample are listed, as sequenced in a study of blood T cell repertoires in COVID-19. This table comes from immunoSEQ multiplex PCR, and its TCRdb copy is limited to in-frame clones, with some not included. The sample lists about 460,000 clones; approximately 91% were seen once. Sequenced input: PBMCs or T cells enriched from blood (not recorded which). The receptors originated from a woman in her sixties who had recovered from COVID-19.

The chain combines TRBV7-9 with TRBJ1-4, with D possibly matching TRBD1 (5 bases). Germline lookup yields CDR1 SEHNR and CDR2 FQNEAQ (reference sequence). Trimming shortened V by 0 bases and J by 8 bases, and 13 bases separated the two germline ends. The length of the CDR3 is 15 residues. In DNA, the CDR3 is TGTGCCAGCAGCTTAGCGGGGGGAGGCAACGAAAAACTGTTTTTT. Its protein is CASSLAGGGNEKLFF.

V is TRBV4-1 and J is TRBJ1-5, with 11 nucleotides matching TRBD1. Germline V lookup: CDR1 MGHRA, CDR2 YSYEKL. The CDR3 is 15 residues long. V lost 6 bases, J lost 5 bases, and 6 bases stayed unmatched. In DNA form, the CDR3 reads TGCGCCAGCAGTTCCGGGACAGGGGGGGATCAGCCCCAGCATTTT. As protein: CASSSGTGGDQPQHF.

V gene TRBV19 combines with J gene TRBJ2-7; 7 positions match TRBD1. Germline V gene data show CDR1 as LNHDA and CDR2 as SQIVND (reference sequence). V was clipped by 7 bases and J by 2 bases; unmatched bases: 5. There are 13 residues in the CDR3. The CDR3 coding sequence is TGTGCCAGTACCGCGACAGGGACCTACGAGCAGTACTTC. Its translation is CASTATGTYEQYF. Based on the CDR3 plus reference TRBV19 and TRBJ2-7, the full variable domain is DGGITQSPKYLFRKEGQNVTLSCEQNLNHDAMYWYRQDPGQGLRLIYYSQIVNDFQKGDIAEGYSVSREKKESFPLTVTSAQKNPTAFYLCASTATGTYEQYFGPGTRLTVT.

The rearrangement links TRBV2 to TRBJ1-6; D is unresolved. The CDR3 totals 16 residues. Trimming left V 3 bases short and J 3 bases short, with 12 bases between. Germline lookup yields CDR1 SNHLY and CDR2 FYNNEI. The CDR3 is CASSDIPGIYNSPLHF. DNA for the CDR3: TGTGCCAGCAGTGATATCCCGGGGATCTATAATTCACCCCTCCACTTT.

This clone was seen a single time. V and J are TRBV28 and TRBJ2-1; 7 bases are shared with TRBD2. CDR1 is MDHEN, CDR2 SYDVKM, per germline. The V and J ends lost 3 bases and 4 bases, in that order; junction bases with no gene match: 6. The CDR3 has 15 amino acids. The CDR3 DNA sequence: TGTGCCAGCAGTTTTGCGGGGGTCCTATACAATGAGCAGTTCTTC. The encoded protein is CASSFAGVLYNEQFF. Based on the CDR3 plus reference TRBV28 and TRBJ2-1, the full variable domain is DVKVTQSSRYLVKRTGEKVFLECVQDMDHENMFWYRQDPGLGLRLIYFSYDVKMKEKGDIPEGYSVSREKKERFSLILESASTNQTSMYLCASSFAGVLYNEQFFGPGTRLTVL.

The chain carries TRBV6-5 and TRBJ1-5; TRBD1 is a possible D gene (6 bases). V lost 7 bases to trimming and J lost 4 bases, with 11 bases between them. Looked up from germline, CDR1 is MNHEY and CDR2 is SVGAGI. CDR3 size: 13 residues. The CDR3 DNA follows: TGTGCCAGCACAGGGGACCTAAATCAGCCCCAGCATTTT. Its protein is CASTGDLNQPQHF.

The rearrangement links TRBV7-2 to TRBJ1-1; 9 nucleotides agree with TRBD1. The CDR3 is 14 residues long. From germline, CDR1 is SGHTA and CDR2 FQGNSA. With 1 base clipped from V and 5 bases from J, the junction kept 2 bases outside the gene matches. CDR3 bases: TGTGCCAGCAGCTTAGGACAGGGGGTGACTGAAGCTTTCTTT. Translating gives CASSLGQGVTEAFF.

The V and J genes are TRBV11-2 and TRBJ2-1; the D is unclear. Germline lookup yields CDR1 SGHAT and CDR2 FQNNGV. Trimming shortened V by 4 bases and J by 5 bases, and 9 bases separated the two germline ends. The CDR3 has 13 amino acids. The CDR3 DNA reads TGTGCCAGCAGCTCTAGACTCAACAATGAGCAGTTCTTC. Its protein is CASSSRLNNEQFF.

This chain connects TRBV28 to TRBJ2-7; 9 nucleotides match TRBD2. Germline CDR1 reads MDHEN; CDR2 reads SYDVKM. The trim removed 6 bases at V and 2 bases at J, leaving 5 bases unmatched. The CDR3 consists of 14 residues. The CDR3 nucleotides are TGTGCCAGCAGGAGACTAGCGGCAACCTACGAGCAGTACTTC. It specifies CASRRLAATYEQYF.

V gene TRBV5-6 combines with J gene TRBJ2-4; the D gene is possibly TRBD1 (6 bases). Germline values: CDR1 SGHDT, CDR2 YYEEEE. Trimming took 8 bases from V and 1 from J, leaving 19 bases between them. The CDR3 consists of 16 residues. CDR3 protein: CASFNRVSGAKNIQYF. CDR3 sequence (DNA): TGTGCCAGTTTTAACAGGGTCTCAGGGGCCAAAAACATTCAGTACTTC.

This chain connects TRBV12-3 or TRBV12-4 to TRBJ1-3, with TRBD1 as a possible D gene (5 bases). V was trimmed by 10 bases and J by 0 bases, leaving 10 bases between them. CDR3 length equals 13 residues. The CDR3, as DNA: TGTGCCAATCGACAGTCCTCTGGAAACACCATATATTTT. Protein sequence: CANRQSSGNTIYF.

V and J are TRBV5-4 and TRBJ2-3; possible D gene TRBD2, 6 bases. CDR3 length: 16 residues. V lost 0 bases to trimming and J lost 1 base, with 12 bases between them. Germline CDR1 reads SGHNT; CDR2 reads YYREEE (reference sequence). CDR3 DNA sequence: TGTGCCAGCAGCTTGGGGATGTTAGCGGGCACAGATACGCAGTATTTT. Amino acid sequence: CASSLGMLAGTDTQYF.

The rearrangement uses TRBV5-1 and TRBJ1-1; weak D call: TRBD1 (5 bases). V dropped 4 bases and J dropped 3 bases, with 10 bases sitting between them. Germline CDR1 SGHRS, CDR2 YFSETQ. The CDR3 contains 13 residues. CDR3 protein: CASSRAGDTEAFF. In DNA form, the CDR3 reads TGCGCCAGCAGCCGTGCGGGGGACACTGAAGCTTTCTTT.

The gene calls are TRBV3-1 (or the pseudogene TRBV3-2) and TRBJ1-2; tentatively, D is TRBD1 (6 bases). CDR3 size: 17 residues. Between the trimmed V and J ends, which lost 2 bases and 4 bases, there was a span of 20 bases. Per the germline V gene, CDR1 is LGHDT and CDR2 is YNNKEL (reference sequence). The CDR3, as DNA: TGTGCCAGCAGCCAACTGCTAGTAAACAGGGAGGGCTATGGCTACACCTTC. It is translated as CASSQLLVNREGYGYTF.

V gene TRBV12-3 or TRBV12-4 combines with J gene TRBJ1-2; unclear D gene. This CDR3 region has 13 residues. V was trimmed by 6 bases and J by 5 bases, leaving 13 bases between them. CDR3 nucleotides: TGTGCCAGCAGCGACTCTGACCGATATGGCTACACCTTC. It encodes CASSDSDRYGYTF.

The CDR3 loop reads CASSFGQGGHQPQHF. In DNA, the CDR3 is TGTGCCAGCAGCTTTGGACAGGGTGGGCATCAGCCCCAGCATTTT. This rearrangement joins TRBV5-6 to TRBJ1-5; 8 nucleotides agree with TRBD1. CDR1 SGHDT and CDR2 YYEEEE come from the germline V gene. The CDR3 contains 15 residues. The V gene end was trimmed by 2 bases and the J gene end by 5 bases; junction bases not matched to a gene: 6.

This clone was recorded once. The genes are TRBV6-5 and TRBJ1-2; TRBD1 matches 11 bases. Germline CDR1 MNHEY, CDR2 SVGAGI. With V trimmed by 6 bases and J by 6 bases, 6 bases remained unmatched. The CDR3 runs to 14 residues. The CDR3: CASSDRGQGDGYTF. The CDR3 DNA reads TGTGCCAGCAGCGACCGGGGACAGGGGGATGGCTACACCTTC.

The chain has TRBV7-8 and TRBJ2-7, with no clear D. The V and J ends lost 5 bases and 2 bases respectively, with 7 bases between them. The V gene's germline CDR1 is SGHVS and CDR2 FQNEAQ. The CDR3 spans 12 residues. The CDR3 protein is CASSIKPYEQYF. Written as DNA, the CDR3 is TGTGCCAGCAGCATTAAGCCCTACGAGCAGTACTTC.

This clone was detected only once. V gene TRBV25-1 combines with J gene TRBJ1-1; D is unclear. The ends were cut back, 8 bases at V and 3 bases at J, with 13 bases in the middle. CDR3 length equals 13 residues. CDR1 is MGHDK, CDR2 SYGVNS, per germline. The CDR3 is CASPREVDTEAFF. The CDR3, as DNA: TGTGCCAGCCCTCGGGAGGTCGACACTGAAGCTTTCTTT.

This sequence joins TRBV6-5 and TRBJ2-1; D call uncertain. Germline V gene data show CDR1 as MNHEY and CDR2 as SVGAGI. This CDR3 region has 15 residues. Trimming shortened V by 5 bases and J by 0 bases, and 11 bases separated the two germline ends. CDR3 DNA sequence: TGTGCCAGCAGTACTGCTCCTAGCTCCTACAATGAGCAGTTCTTC. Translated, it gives CASSTAPSSYNEQFF.

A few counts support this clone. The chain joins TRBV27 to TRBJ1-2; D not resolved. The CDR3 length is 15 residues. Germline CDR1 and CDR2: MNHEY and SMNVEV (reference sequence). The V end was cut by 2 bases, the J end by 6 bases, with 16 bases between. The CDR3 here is CASSLRFGVRDGYTF. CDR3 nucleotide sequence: TGTGCCAGCAGTTTACGTTTTGGGGTGAGGGATGGCTACACCTTC.

CDR3 in amino acids: CATSDPHRVSGELFF. Here the CDR3 DNA reads TGTGCCACCAGTGACCCCCACAGGGTTAGCGGGGAGCTGTTTTTT. V and J are TRBV24-1 and TRBJ2-2, with D tentatively TRBD1 (6 bases). There are 15 residues in the CDR3. Trimming left V 4 bases short and J 7 bases short, with 15 bases between. The V gene's germline CDR1 is KGHDR and CDR2 SFDVKD.

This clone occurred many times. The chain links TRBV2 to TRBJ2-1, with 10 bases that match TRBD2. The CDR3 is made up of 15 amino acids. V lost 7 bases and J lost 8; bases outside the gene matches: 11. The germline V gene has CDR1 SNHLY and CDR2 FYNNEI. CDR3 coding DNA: TGTGCCAGCAATCCTACTAGCGGGGCCTTGGATGAGCAGTTCTTC. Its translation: CASNPTSGALDEQFF.

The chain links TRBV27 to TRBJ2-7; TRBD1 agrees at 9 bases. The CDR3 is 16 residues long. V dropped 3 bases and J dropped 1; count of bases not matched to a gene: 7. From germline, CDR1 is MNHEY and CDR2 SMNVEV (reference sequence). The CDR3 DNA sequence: TGTGCCAGCAGTTTCTCCGGGACAGGGCTTTCCTACGAGCAGTACTTC. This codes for CASSFSGTGLSYEQYF.

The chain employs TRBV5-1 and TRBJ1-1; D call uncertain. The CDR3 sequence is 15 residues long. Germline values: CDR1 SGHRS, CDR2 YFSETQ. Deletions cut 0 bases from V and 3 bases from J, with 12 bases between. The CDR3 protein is CASSLVRQTDTEAFF. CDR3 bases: TGCGCCAGCAGCTTGGTAAGGCAGACTGACACTGAAGCTTTCTTT.

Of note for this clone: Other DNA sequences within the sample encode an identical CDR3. The CDR3 bases are TGCAGTGCTAGCTTAAATGAAAAACTGTTTTTT. As protein: CSASLNEKLFF. The chain uses TRBV20-1 and TRBJ1-4; D not resolved. V was trimmed by 3 bases and J by 5 bases, leaving 4 bases between them. CDR3 length: 11 amino acids. Germline CDR1 DFQATT, CDR2 SNEGSKA (reference sequence).

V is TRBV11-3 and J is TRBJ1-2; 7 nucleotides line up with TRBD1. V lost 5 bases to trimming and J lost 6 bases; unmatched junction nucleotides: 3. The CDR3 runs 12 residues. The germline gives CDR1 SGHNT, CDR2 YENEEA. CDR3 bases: TGTGCCAGCAGCAGAGGGGGCGATGGCTACACCTTC. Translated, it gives CASSRGGDGYTF.

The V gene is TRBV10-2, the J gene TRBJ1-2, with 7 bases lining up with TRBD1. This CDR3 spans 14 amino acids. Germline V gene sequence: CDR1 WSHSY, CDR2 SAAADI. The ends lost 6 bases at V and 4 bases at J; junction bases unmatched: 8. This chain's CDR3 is CASRPSRDSYGYTF. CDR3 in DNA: TGCGCCAGCAGACCATCCCGGGACAGCTATGGCTACACCTTC.

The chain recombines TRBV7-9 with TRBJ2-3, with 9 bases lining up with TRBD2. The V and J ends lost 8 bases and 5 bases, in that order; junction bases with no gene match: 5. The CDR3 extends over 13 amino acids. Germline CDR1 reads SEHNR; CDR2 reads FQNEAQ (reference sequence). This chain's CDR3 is CASGRGGEDTQYF. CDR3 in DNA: TGTGCCAGCGGGCGGGGGGGCGAAGATACGCAGTATTTT.